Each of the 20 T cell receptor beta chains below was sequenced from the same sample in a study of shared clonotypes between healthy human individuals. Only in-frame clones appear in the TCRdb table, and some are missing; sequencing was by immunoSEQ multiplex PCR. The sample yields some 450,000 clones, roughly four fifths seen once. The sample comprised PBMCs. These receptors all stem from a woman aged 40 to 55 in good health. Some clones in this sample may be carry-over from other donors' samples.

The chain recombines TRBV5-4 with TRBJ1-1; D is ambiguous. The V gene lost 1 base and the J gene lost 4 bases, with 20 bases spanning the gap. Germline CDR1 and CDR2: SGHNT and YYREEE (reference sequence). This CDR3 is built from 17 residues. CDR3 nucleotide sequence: TGTGCCAGCAGCTTGCCGTCGTACTCGGGGTCTGTCACTGAAGCTTTCTTT. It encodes CASSLPSYSGSVTEAFF.

CDR3 in amino acids: CASISRGGIGYGYTF. As DNA, the CDR3 is TGTGCCAGCATATCCAGAGGGGGAATCGGGTATGGCTACACCTTC. The rearrangement uses TRBV6-1 and TRBJ1-2, with D possibly being TRBD1 (6 bases). The CDR3 runs 15 residues. Germline assignment: CDR1 MNHNS and CDR2 SASEGT. V lost 7 bases and J 5 bases, leaving 20 bases between the germline ends.

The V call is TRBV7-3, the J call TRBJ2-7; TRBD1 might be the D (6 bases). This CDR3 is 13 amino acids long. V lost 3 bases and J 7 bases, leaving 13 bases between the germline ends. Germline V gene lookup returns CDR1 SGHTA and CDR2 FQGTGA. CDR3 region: CASSFSQGREQYF. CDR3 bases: TGTGCCAGCAGCTTCTCACAGGGTCGTGAGCAGTACTTC.

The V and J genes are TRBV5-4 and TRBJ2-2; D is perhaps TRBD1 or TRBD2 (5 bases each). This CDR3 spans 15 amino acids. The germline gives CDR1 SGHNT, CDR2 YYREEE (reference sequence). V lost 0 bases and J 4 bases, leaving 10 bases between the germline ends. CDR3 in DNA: TGTGCCAGCAGCTTGGAAGGGACGGCCACCGGGGAGCTGTTTTTT. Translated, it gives CASSLEGTATGELFF.

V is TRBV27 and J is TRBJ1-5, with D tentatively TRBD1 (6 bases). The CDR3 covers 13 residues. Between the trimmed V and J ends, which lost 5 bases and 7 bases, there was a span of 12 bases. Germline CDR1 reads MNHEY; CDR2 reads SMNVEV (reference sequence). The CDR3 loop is CASSPTGRQPQHF. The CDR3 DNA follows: TGTGCCAGCAGTCCCACAGGGCGCCAGCCCCAGCATTTT.

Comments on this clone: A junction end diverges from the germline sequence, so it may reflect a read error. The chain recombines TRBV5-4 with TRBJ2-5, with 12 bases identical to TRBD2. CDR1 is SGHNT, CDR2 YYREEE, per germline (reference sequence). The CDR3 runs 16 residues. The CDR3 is CASSFPSGRAGEAQYF. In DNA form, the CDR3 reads TGTGCCAGCAGCTTTCCTAGCGGGAGGGCCGGAGAGGCCCAGTACTTC. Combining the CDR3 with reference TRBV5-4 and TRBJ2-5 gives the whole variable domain ETGVTQSPTHLIKTRGQQVTLRCSSQSGHNTVSWYQQALGQGPQFIFQYYREEENGRGNFPPRFSGLQFPNYSSELNVNALELDDSALYLCASSFPSGRAGEAQYFGPGTRLLVL.

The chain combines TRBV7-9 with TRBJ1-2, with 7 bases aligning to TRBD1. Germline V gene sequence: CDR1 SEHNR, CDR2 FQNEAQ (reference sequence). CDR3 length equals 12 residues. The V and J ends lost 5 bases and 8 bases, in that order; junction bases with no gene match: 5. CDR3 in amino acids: CASSQTGIGYTF. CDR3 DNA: TGTGCCAGCAGCCAGACAGGGATAGGCTACACCTTC.

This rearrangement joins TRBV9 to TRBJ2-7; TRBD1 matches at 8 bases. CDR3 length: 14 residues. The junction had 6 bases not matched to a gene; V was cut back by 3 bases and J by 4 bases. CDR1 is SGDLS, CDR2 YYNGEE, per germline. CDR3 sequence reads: CASSEGTGLYEQYF. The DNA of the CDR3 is TGTGCCAGCAGCGAGGGGACAGGATTGTACGAGCAGTACTTC.

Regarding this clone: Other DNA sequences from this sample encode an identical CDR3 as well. CDR3 bases: TGTGCCTGGAGGAGAGAAGGGCGCACCGGGGAGCTGTTTTTT. It yields the protein CAWRREGRTGELFF. The chain joins TRBV30 to TRBJ2-2; D gene unclear. The CDR3 extends over 14 amino acids. With 3 bases removed from V and 4 bases from J, the gap between germline ends came to 12 bases. Per germline, CDR1 GTSNPN and CDR2 SVGIG (reference sequence). Variable domain in full (rest from reference TRBV30 and TRBJ2-2): SQTIHQWPATLVQPVGSPLSLECTVEGTSNPNLYWYRQAAGRGLQLLFYSVGIGQISSEVPQNLSASRPQDRQFILSSKKLLLSDSGFYLCAWRREGRTGELFFGEGSRLTVL.

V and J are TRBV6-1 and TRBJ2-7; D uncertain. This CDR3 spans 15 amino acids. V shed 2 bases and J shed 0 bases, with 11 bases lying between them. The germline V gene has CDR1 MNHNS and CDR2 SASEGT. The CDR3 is CASSEYPKSSYEQYF. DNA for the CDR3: TGTGCCAGCAGTGAATACCCCAAGAGCTCCTACGAGCAGTACTTC.

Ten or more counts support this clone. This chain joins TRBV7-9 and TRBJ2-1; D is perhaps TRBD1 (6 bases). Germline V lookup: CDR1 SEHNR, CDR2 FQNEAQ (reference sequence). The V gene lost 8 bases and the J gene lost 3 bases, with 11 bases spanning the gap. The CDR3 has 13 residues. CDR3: CASRSTGYNEQFF. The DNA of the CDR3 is TGTGCCAGCCGGTCGACAGGCTACAATGAGCAGTTCTTC.

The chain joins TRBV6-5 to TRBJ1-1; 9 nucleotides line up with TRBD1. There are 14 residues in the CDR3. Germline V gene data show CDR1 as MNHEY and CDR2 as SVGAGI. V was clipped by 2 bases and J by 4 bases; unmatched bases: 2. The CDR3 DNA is TGTGCCAGCAGTTACCTGACAGGGGGCACTGAAGCTTTCTTT. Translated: CASSYLTGGTEAFF.

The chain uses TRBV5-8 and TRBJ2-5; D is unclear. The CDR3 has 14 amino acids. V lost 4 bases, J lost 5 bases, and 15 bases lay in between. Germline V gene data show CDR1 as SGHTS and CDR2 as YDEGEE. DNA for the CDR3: TGTGCCAGCAGCGGCGGTCCGACGGCGGAGACCCAGTACTTC. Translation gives CASSGGPTAETQYF.

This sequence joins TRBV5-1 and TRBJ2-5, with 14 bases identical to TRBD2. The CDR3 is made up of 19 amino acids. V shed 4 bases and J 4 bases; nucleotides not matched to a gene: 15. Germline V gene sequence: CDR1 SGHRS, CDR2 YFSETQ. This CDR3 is CASSPETSGRVRGSETQYF. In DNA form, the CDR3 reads TGCGCCAGCAGCCCCGAGACTAGCGGGAGGGTTCGGGGGTCAGAGACCCAGTACTTC. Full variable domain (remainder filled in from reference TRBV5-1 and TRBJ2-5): KAGVTQTPRYLIKTRGQQVTLSCSPISGHRSVSWYQQTPGQGLQFLFEYFSETQRNKGNFPGRFSGRQFSNSRSEMNVSTLELGDSALYLCASSPETSGRVRGSETQYFGPGTRLLVL.

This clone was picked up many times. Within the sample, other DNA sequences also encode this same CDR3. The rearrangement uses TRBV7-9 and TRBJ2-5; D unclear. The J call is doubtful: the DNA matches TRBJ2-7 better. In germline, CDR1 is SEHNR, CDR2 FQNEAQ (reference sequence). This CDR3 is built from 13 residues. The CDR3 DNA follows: TGTGCCAGCAGCTTAGATAGGGCCCACGAGCAGTACTTC. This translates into CASSLDRAHEQYF.

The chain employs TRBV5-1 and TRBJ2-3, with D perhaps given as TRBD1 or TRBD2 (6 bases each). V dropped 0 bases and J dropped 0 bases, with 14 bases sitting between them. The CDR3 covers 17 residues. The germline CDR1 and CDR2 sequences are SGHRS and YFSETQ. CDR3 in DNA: TGCGCCAGCAGCTTGGGGGCAACAGGGACTAGCACAGATACGCAGTATTTT. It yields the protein CASSLGATGTSTDTQYF.

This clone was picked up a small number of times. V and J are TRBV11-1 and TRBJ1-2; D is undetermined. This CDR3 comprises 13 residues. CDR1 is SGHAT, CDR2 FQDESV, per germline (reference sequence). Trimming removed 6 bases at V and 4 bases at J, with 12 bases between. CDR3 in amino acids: CASSWVSGYGYTF. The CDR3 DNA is TGTGCCAGCAGTTGGGTCTCCGGCTATGGCTACACCTTC.

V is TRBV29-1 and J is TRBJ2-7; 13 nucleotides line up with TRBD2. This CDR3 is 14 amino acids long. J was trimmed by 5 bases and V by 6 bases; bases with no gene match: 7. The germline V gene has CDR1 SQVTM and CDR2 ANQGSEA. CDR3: CSVFGLAGVHEQYF. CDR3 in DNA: TGCAGCGTATTTGGACTAGCGGGAGTGCACGAGCAGTACTTC.

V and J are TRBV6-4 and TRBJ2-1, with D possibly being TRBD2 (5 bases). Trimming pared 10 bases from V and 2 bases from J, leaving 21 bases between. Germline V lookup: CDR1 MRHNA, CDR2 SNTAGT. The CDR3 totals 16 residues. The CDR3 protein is CATRAVAMGTYNEQFF. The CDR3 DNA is TGTGCCACCAGAGCGGTAGCGATGGGTACCTACAATGAGCAGTTCTTC.

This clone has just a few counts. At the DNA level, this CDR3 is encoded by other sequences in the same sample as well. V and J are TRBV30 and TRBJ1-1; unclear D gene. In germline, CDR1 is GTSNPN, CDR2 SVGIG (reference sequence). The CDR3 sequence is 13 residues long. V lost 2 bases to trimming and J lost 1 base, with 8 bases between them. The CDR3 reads CAWSRFTNTEAFF. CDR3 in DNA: TGTGCCTGGAGTAGATTCACGAACACTGAAGCTTTCTTT.